This entry lists 3 T cell receptor beta chains sequenced from one sample in a study of regulatory T cells in long-lasting Graves disease. In building TCR beta libraries, iRepertoire HTBI primers were used together with Arm-PCR of CDR3 regions. TCRdb itself ran the multiplex PCR reads through MiXCR, one entry per CDR3 protein. The table records fewer than 550,000 distinct CDR3 sequences, 15% to 20% of them present only once. The time point here: newly diagnosed GD, antithyroid drugs for less than 3 months. From PBMCs, RNA was extracted and then used to make the TCR library. These data were also reused for a study on T cells in Graves' hyperthyroidism and ophthalmopathy.

The sample consisted of peripheral blood mononuclear cells (PBMCs), taken at new diagnosis, from a patient treated with antithyroid drugs. The source of these receptors is a woman aged 40-65 years with Graves disease.

This chain uses TRBV5-1 with TRBJ2-3; 9 bases are a match to TRBD1. The CDR3 length is 12 residues. Germline V lookup: CDR1 SGHRS, CDR2 YFSETQ. The V and J ends lost 4 bases and 10 bases, in that order; junction bases with no gene match: 4. The CDR3 spells CASSEGDRAQYF. The CDR3 coding sequence is TGCGCCAGCAGCGAGGGGGACAGGGCGCAGTATTTT.

The chain combines TRBV7-2 with TRBJ1-2; D remains ambiguous. V was cut by 5 bases and J by 7 bases, with 11 bases left in between. Germline V gene data show CDR1 as SGHTA and CDR2 as FQGNSA. This CDR3 is built from 12 residues. CDR3 bases: TGTGCCAGCAGCAGGGAGTTTCTTGGCTACACCTTC. It translates to CASSREFLGYTF.

This clonotype has ten or more counts. At one end the junction does not follow the germline gene, possibly because of a read error. The J gene is TRBJ2-7, the V gene TRBV5-1, with TRBD2 as a possible D gene (5 bases). The CDR3 runs 14 residues. CDR1 is SGHRS, CDR2 YFSETQ, per germline. The CDR3 DNA sequence: TGTGCCAGCAGCTTAGAACAGCGGACCTACGAGCAGTACTTC. Amino acid sequence: CASSLEQRTYEQYF.